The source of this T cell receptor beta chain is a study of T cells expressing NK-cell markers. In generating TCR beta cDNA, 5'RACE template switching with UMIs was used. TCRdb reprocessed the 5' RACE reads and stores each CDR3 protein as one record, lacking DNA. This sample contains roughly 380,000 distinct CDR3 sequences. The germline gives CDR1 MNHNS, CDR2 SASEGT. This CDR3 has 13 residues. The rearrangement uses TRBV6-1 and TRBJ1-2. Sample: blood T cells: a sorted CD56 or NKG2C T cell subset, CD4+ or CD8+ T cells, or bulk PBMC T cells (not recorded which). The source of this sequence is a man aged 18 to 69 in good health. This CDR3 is CASSEIAIYGYTF.